The clone carrying this T cell receptor (beta chain) came up many times. Its cognate antigen is unknown. The sample is drawn from a study of breast tumors, draining lymph nodes, adjacent tissues. Samples came from axillary lymph nodes draining the breast cancer. From the multiplex PCR reads, TCRdb called clonotypes with MiXCR, one entry per CDR3 protein. Among tens of thousands of distinct CDR3 sequences listed, 25% to 35% were seen once. Overall study findings and caveats: Tumors had less TCR diversity than lymph nodes, more than nontumor tissue. That most tumor T cells come from lymph nodes remained unproven. Luminal-like breast cancer showed significantly greater tumor-nontumor repertoire similarity than basal-like breast cancer did. The data were judged consistent with most tumor T cells coming from lymph node and expanding in tumor.

CDR1 and CDR2 (germline): ENHRY, SYGVKD. This CDR3 is built from 14 residues. The V end lost 6 bases, the J end lost 4 bases, and 15 bases lay between the germline ends. What was sequenced was axillary lymph node tissue. This sequence originates from a female donor with breast cancer. Some clones in this sample may be carry-over from other donors' samples. The chain employs TRBV10-3 and TRBJ1-2, with D tentatively TRBD1 (6 bases). The CDR3 loop is CAIRRDRTPYGYTF. The CDR3 nucleotides read TGTGCCATCAGGAGAGACAGGACCCCCTATGGCTACACCTTC.